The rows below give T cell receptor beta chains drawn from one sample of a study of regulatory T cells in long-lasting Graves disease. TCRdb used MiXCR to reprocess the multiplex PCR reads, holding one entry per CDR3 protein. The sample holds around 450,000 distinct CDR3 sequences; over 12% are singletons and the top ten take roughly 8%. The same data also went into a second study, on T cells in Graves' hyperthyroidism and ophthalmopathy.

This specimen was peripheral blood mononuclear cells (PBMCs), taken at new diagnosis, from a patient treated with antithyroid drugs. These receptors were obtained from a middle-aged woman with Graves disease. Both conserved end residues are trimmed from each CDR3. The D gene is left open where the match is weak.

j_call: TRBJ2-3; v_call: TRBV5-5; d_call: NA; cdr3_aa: ASSDRAGPSTDTQY
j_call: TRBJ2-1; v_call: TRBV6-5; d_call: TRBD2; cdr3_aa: ASSYFSGTSGLNEQF
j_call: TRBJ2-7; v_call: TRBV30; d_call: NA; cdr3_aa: AWSYGAAYEQY
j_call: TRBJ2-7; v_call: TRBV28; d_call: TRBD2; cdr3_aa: ASKASGPTYEQY
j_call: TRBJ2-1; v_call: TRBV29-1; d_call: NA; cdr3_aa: SVSRGAYNEQF
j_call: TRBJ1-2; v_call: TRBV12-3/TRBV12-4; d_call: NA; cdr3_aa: ASSLGHGSGGYT
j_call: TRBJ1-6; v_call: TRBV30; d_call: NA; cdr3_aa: AWTTPSTGNTYNSPLH
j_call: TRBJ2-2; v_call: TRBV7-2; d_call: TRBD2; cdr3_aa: ASSFTSGRGTGELF
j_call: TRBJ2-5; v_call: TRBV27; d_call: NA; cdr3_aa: ASSPSGSGAPEETQY
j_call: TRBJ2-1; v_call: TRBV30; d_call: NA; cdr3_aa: AWSGAANSYNEQF
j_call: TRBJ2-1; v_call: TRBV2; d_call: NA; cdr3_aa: ASTQGSYNEQF
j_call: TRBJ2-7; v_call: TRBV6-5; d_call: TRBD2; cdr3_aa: ASRYRAGTSGTYEQY
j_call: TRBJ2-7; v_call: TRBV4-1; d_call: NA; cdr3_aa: ASSQGQGTYEQY
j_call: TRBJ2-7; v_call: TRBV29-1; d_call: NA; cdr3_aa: SVVTQEYEQY
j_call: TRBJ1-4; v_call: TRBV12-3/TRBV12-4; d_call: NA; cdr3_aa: ASSFGGRVEKLF
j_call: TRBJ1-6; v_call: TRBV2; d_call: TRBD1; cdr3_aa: ASRDRGNSPLH
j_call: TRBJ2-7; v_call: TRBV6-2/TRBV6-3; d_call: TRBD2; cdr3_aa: ASAWGGSGYEQY
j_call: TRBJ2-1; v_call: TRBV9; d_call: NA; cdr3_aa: ASSKNPREPIPKTGHGSYNEQF
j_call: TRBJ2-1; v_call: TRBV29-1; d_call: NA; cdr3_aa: SVVLSGRNNEQF
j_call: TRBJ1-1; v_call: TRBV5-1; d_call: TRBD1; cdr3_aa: ASSGGGQGAPH
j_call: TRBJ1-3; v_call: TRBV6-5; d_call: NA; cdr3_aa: ASSYRDTPGNTIY
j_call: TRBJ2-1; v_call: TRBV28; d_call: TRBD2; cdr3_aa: ASSSVAGGPYEQF
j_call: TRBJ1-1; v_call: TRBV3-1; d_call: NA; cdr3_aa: ASSQVARDTEAF
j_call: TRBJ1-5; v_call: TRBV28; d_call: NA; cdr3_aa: ASSGGRRSNQPQH
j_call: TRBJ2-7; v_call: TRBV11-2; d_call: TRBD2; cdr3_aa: ASSSSPSGRGEQY
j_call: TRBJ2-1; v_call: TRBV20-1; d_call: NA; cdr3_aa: SASLTRYYNEQF
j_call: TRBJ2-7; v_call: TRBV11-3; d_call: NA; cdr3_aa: ASSSRGAVESEQY
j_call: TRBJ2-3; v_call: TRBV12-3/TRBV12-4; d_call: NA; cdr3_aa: ASSFWAQWDTQY
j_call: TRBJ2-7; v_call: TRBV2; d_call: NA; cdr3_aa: ASSPEGSSNEQY
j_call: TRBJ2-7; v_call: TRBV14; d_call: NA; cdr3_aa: ASSQDSRGQHEQY
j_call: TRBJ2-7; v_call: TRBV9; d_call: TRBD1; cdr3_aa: ASSVAAGGSEQY
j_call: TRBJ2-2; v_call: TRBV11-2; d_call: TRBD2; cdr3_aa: ASSSGLAGVTGELF
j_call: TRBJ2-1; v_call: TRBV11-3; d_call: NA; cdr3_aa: ASSSMTRLDEQF
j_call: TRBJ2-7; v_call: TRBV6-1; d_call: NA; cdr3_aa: ASSEALRVYEQY
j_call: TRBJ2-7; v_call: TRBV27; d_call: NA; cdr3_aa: ASLFGILLHEQY
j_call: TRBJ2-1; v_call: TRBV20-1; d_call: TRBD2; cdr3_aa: SAPSGSLGEQF
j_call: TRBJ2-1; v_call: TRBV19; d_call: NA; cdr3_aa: ASSWGYEQF
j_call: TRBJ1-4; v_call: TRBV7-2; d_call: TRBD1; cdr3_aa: ASSFVGQGGEKLF
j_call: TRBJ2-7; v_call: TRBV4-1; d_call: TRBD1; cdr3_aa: ASSRSQGAQIEQY
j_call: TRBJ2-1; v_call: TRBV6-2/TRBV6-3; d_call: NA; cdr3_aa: ASSYDQTYEQF
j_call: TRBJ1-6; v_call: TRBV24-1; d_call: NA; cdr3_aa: ATSDRWTNSPLH
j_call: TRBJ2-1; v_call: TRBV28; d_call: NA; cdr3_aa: ASSTGTFPPEQF
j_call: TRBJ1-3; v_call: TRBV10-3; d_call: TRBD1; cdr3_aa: AISGTGGTLSGNTIY
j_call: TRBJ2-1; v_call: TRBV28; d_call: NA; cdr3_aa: ASSFIRGLRSREFNEQF
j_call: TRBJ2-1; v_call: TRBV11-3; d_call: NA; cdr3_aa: ASSLGGINGYNEQF
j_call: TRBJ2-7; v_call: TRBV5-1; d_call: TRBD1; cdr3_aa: ASSTPGTGASEQY
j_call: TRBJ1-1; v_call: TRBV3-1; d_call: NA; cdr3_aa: ASSQDGAENTEAF
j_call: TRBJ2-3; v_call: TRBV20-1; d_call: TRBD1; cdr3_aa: SAKHTGDDTQY
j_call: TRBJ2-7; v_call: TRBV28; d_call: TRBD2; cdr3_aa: ASSTTSGRPSNEQY
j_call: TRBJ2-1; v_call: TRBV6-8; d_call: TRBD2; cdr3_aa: ASSSILTSGGGNEQF
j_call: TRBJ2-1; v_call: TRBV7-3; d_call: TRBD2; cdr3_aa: ASSPGTSALGEQF
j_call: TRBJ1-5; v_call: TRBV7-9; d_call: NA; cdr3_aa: ASSLQGRDQPQQ
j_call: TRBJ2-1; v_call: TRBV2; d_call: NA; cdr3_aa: ASRGGLASDNEQF
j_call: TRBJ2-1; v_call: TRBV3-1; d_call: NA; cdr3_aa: ASSPTSRGYNEQF
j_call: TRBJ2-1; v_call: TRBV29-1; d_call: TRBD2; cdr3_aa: SVPRTSGSSREQF